Following are 26 T cell receptor beta chains from one sample sequenced in a study of breast tumors, draining lymph nodes, adjacent tissues. Breast cancer patients provided tissue from their axillary draining lymph nodes. MiXCR was run by TCRdb on the multiplex PCR reads, yielding one entry per CDR3 protein. The data show some 100,000 distinct CDR3 sequences, approximately 22% seen once. Sequences were obtained from axillary lymph node tissue. All receptors come from a female donor with breast cancer. Some clones in this sample may be carry-over from other donors' samples.

This clonotype came up many times. CDR3 coding DNA: TGTGCCAGCTCACCAACGGGGGCGCCTTACGGCTACACCTTC. Its protein product is CASSPTGAPYGYTF. The chain combines TRBV18 with TRBJ1-2, with D maybe TRBD1 (6 bases). Germline V gene sequence: CDR1 KGHSH, CDR2 LQKENI. The CDR3 loop spans 14 amino acids. V lost 2 bases to trimming and J lost 8 bases, with 15 bases between them.

This clonotype was detected many times. The V gene is TRBV29-1, the J gene TRBJ1-2; D remains ambiguous. CDR3 length: 10 residues. V was shortened by 7 bases and J by 4 bases, with 7 bases between the two germline ends. Germline CDR1 and CDR2: SQVTM and ANQGSEA. The CDR3 DNA is TGCAGCGCTGAGGGCTATGGCTACACCTTC. It encodes CSAEGYGYTF.

This clonotype was seen at least ten times. The chain is built from TRBV7-9 and TRBJ2-7; D ambiguous. CDR1 SEHNR and CDR2 FQNEAQ come from the germline V gene (reference sequence). V was clipped by 0 bases and J by 3 bases, with 3 bases between them. The CDR3 runs to 12 residues. CDR3 sequence reads: CASSLADYEQYF. The CDR3 DNA is TGTGCCAGCAGCTTAGCGGACTACGAGCAGTACTTC. The full variable domain, its missing parts supplied by reference TRBV7-9 and TRBJ2-7, is DTGVSQNPRHKITKRGQNVTFRCDPISEHNRLYWYRQTLGQGPEFLTYFQNEAQLEKSRLLSDRFSAERPKGSFSTLEIQRTEQGDSAMYLCASSLADYEQYFGPGTRLTVT.

There are many counts of this clonotype. The chain has TRBV5-6 and TRBJ2-7; D is undetermined. Germline V gene data show CDR1 as SGHDT and CDR2 as YYEEEE. The V and J ends lost 6 bases and 2 bases respectively, with 15 bases between them. The CDR3 has 14 residues. In nucleotides, the CDR3 is TGTGCCAGCAACCTGAGACTGAAAACCTACGAGCAGTACTTC. It translates to CASNLRLKTYEQYF.

This clonotype was observed a single time. A clone one base away is much larger, so this may be a read error. The chain links TRBV3-1 to TRBJ2-7, with a weak D call TRBD2 (5 bases). The CDR3 is 15 residues long. In germline, CDR1 is LGHDT, CDR2 YNNKEL (reference sequence). CDR3 loop: CVSSQGLPSIYEQYF. CDR3 sequence (DNA): TGTGTCAGCAGCCAAGGACTCCCCTCCATTTACGAGCAGTACTTC.

The genes are TRBV5-5 and TRBJ2-1, with TRBD2 identical over 10 bases. The CDR3 is 15 amino acids. Germline lookup yields CDR1 SGHKS and CDR2 YYEKEE (reference sequence). Trimming at V came to 0 bases and at J to 13 bases, leaving 10 bases not matched to a gene. CDR3: CASSLGPSGSGEQFF. DNA for the CDR3: TGTGCCAGCAGCTTGGGGCCTAGCGGGAGTGGGGAACAGTTCTTC.

In its sample, this clonotype was seen many times. The J gene is TRBJ2-5, the V gene TRBV12-3 or TRBV12-4; 7 nucleotides match TRBD2. J was trimmed by 3 bases and V by 3 bases; bases with no gene match: 4. This CDR3 is 14 amino acids long. The CDR3 sequence is CASSFLAAKETQYF. The CDR3 DNA follows: TGTGCCAGCAGTTTCCTAGCGGCCAAAGAGACCCAGTACTTC.

The V and J genes are TRBV7-9 and TRBJ1-1; 9 bases agree with TRBD1. The junction had 10 bases not matched to a gene; V was cut back by 2 bases and J by 0 bases. The germline V gene has CDR1 SEHNR and CDR2 FQNEAQ (reference sequence). The CDR3 is made up of 18 amino acids. The CDR3, as DNA: TGTGCCAGCAGCTTACCCATAACAGGGGGCGAGGTGAACACTGAAGCTTTCTTT. It encodes CASSLPITGGEVNTEAFF.

This clonotype was detected only a few times. V usage is TRBV6-1 and J usage is TRBJ2-2; 8 positions match TRBD1. From germline, CDR1 is MNHNS and CDR2 SASEGT. The CDR3 contains 15 residues. The ends lost 6 bases at V and 1 base at J; junction bases unmatched: 4. CDR3 in amino acids: CASRRQGQNTGELFF. In DNA form, the CDR3 reads TGTGCCAGCAGGAGACAGGGGCAGAACACCGGGGAGCTGTTTTTT.

This clonotype was recorded at least ten times. The rearrangement uses TRBV10-3 and TRBJ2-7; 7 positions agree with TRBD2. Germline loops: CDR1 ENHRY, CDR2 SYGVKD. This CDR3 contains 11 residues. The V and J ends lost 8 bases and 7 bases, in that order; junction bases with no gene match: 5. The CDR3 region is CAIGGGGEQYF. CDR3 in DNA: TGTGCCATCGGGGGGGGAGGTGAGCAGTACTTC.

The gene calls are TRBV7-6 and TRBJ2-2; D remains ambiguous. The germline CDR1 and CDR2 sequences are SGHVS and FNYEAQ. The CDR3 consists of 13 residues. Trimming removed 5 bases from V and 3 bases from J, with 7 bases in between. Written as DNA, the CDR3 is TGTGCCAGCAGCCCGCGCGACACCGGGGAGCTGTTTTTT. Its protein product is CASSPRDTGELFF.

This clonotype has a count of ten or more. The genes are TRBV5-5 and TRBJ2-1, with 8 bases lining up with TRBD2. Losses at the gene ends were 7 bases for V and 0 bases for J; bases not matched to a gene: 6. This CDR3 region has 15 residues. Germline-derived CDR1 and CDR2 are SGHKS and YYEKEE (reference sequence). The CDR3 nucleotides read TGTGCCAGCCTAGCGGGTGACAGCTCCTACAATGAGCAGTTCTTC. It is translated as CASLAGDSSYNEQFF.

This clonotype was recorded at least ten times. J is TRBJ2-5 and V is TRBV2, with unresolved D. This CDR3 is 11 amino acids long. Per the germline V gene, CDR1 is SNHLY and CDR2 is FYNNEI. Trimming shortened V by 7 bases and J by 5 bases, and 8 bases separated the two germline ends. The CDR3 DNA sequence: TGTGCCAGCAAGATCGAGGAGACCCAGTACTTC. It yields the protein CASKIEETQYF.

Here the CDR3 DNA reads TGTGCCAGCAGACCCGGACTAGCGGTACAAGAGACCCAGTACTTC. Translation gives CASRPGLAVQETQYF. The chain joins TRBV11-2 to TRBJ2-5; 10 nucleotides match TRBD2. The CDR3 has 15 residues. J gave up 2 bases and V 6 bases, and 6 bases lay outside the gene matches. The germline V gene has CDR1 SGHAT and CDR2 FQNNGV.

This clonotype appeared many times. The rearrangement joins TRBV6-1 to TRBJ1-4; D might be TRBD1 (5 bases). The germline V gene has CDR1 MNHNS and CDR2 SASEGT. This CDR3 is 14 amino acids long. The germline V and J ends were trimmed by 3 bases and 10 bases, with 15 bases remaining between them. CDR3 amino acids: CASSDGGWGGKLFF. The CDR3, as DNA: TGTGCCAGCAGTGACGGGGGGTGGGGAGGAAAACTGTTTTTT.

There are many counts of this clonotype. The V and J genes are TRBV11-2 and TRBJ2-7; 8 bases match TRBD2. The J segment lost 4 bases and the V segment lost 5 bases, leaving 10 bases of the junction unmatched. CDR1 and CDR2 from the germline V gene are SGHAT and FQNNGV. The CDR3 consists of 15 residues. CDR3 sequence reads: CASSGLRGGTYEQYF. CDR3 sequence (DNA): TGTGCCAGCAGCGGGCTTCGGGGGGGGACTTACGAGCAGTACTTC.

Ten or more counts support this clonotype. The CDR3 here is CASSERGQGGMETQYF. The DNA for the CDR3 is TGTGCCAGCAGCGAGAGGGGACAGGGCGGGATGGAGACCCAGTACTTC. The rearrangement links TRBV9 to TRBJ2-5; 9 nucleotides match TRBD1. Germline V gene sequence: CDR1 SGDLS, CDR2 YYNGEE. After removal of 3 bases from V and 5 bases from J, the junction contained 11 bases not matched to a gene. This CDR3 has 16 residues.

This clonotype was counted at least ten times. This chain links TRBV20-1 with TRBJ2-7, with unresolved D. This CDR3 has 11 amino acids. Trimming stripped 3 bases from V and 7 bases from J, with 10 bases between. CDR1 is DFQATT, CDR2 SNEGSKA, per germline (reference sequence). This CDR3 is CSARTPTEQYF. CDR3 nucleotides: TGCAGTGCTAGGACGCCGACTGAGCAGTACTTC.

Many counts were recorded for this clonotype. The rearrangement links TRBV11-2 to TRBJ1-2, with 9 nucleotides matching TRBD1. Germline CDR1 reads SGHAT; CDR2 reads FQNNGV. With 5 bases clipped from V and 4 bases from J, the junction kept 5 bases outside the gene matches. This CDR3 spans 14 amino acids. CDR3 amino acids: CASSGTGMSYGYTF. The CDR3 DNA sequence: TGTGCCAGCAGCGGGACAGGGATGTCCTATGGCTACACCTTC.

This clonotype was detected many times. The chain employs TRBV20-1 and TRBJ2-5, with no clear D. This CDR3 is built from 11 residues. The V gene lost 6 bases and the J gene lost 3 bases, with 8 bases spanning the gap. Germline loops: CDR1 DFQATT, CDR2 SNEGSKA (reference sequence). CDR3 residues: CSARREETQYF. CDR3 DNA sequence: TGCAGTGCGCGGAGAGAAGAGACCCAGTACTTC.

This clonotype was detected ten times or more. The chain couples TRBV7-3 to TRBJ2-1, with D tentatively TRBD1 or TRBD2 (6 bases each). V was shortened by 0 bases and J by 0 bases, with 12 bases between the two germline ends. CDR1 SGHTA and CDR2 FQGTGA come from the germline V gene. The CDR3 has 17 residues. The CDR3 DNA sequence: TGTGCCAGCAGCTTAACCGGGGGCCTAAGCTCCTACAATGAGCAGTTCTTC. It is translated as CASSLTGGLSSYNEQFF.

As for this clonotype: Just one base apart from a much larger clone, this may be a read error. The chain uses TRBV28 and TRBJ2-7; tentative D call: TRBD2 (7 bases). Germline V gene data show CDR1 as MDHEN and CDR2 as SYDVKM. The CDR3 contains 14 residues. The CDR3 DNA follows: TGTGCCAGCGCGGGGGCAGGACTGCCCTACGGGCAGTACTTC. It encodes CASAGAGLPYGQYF.

This clonotype was picked up many times. This rearrangement joins TRBV2 to TRBJ1-5, with D tentatively TRBD1 (6 bases). This CDR3 is built from 12 residues. Germline V gives CDR1 SNHLY, CDR2 FYNNEI. Trimming took off 7 bases at V and 6 bases at J, with 10 bases between the two ends. This chain's CDR3 is CASNRVGQPQHF. As DNA, the CDR3 is TGTGCCAGCAACAGGGTGGGTCAGCCCCAGCATTTT.

This clonotype was seen repeatedly, ten times or more. The chain links TRBV20-1 to TRBJ1-4; a weak D match, TRBD1 (5 bases). From germline, CDR1 is DFQATT and CDR2 SNEGSKA (reference sequence). The CDR3 is 13 amino acids. Trimming cost V 4 bases and J 8 bases, with 14 bases left between them. CDR3 in DNA: TGCAGTGCTACTCCGGACAACGGGGAAAAACTGTTTTTT. Protein product: CSATPDNGEKLFF.

V gene TRBV6-6 combines with J gene TRBJ1-5; TRBD1 is a possible D gene (5 bases). The CDR3 has 17 amino acids. V lost 6 bases, J lost 8 bases, and 26 bases lay in between. The germline gives CDR1 MNHNY, CDR2 SVGAGI (reference sequence). In nucleotides, the CDR3 is TGTGCCAGCAGAGCCGGGAGTGACCGATGGGGCGGTGAGCCCCAGCATTTT. It specifies CASRAGSDRWGGEPQHF.

The table lists this clonotype with many counts. The chain couples TRBV18 to TRBJ1-2, with no clear D. CDR3 length: 13 residues. V lost 2 bases and J 6 bases, leaving 10 bases between the germline ends. Germline-derived CDR1 and CDR2 are KGHSH and LQKENI. CDR3 sequence: CASSPAQLHGYTF. In DNA form, the CDR3 reads TGTGCCAGCTCACCAGCCCAGTTGCATGGCTACACCTTC. The variable domain in full, with the rest retrieved from reference TRBV18 and TRBJ1-2, is NAGVMQNPRHLVRRRGQEARLRCSPMKGHSHVYWYRQLPEEGLKFMVYLQKENIIDESGMPKERFSAEFPKEGPSILRIQQVVRGDSAAYFCASSPAQLHGYTFGSGTRLTVV.